These T cell receptor beta chains were read from a single sample in a study of T cells in Graves' hyperthyroidism and ophthalmopathy. TCRdb independently ran MiXCR on the multiplex PCR reads; one entry per CDR3 protein. The table lists about 420,000 distinct CDR3 sequences, about 15% of them singletons. The sample taken for sequencing was blood. The receptors were sampled from a woman aged 18 to 35 with Graves' hyperthyroidism. CDR3s include the opening cysteine and the closing phenylalanine or tryptophan. A D gene is named only where the DNA matches it firmly. Clone size is not always given. Where it is, it says once, few, many or a class for expanded clones.

clone_size: NA; j_call: TRBJ2-7; v_call: TRBV5-4; d_call: NA; cdr3_nt: TGTGCCAGCAGCTTGGGAGCGGCCTCCTACGAGCAGTACTTC; cdr3_aa: CASSLGAASYEQYF
clone_size: many; j_call: TRBJ2-7; v_call: TRBV28; d_call: TRBD2; cdr3_nt: TGTGCCAGTGCATCGGGCGGGAGTGTAGACGAGCAGTACTTC; cdr3_aa: CASASGGSVDEQYF
clone_size: NA; j_call: TRBJ1-2; v_call: TRBV19; d_call: TRBD1; cdr3_nt: TGTGCCAGTAGGAGGACAGGGAGCTATGTGGGCTACACCTTC; cdr3_aa: CASRRTGSYVGYTF
clone_size: many; j_call: TRBJ2-3; v_call: TRBV20-1; d_call: NA; cdr3_nt: TGCAGTGCTAGCCGTGGACAAACCCACACAGATACGCAGTATTTT; cdr3_aa: CSASRGQTHTDTQYF
clone_size: many; j_call: TRBJ1-1; v_call: TRBV9; d_call: NA; cdr3_nt: TGTGCCAGCAGCGCTAACATGTTGGGGGTGGGGGCTGAAGCTTTCTTT; cdr3_aa: CASSANMLGVGAEAFF
clone_size: many; j_call: TRBJ1-5; v_call: TRBV12-3/TRBV12-4; d_call: NA; cdr3_nt: TGTGCCAGCAGCCATGACCGGAACAATCAGCCCCAGCATTTT; cdr3_aa: CASSHDRNNQPQHF
clone_size: many; j_call: TRBJ1-5; v_call: TRBV6-2/TRBV6-3; d_call: NA; cdr3_nt: TGTGCCAGCACCATCTCACCCGGCCCCTATCAGCCCCAGCATTTT; cdr3_aa: CASTISPGPYQPQHF
clone_size: many; j_call: TRBJ1-6; v_call: TRBV2; d_call: NA; cdr3_nt: TGTGCCAGCAGTGAATGGGCTAATTCACCCCTCCACTTT; cdr3_aa: CASSEWANSPLHF
clone_size: NA; j_call: TRBJ2-1; v_call: TRBV2; d_call: TRBD2; cdr3_nt: TGTGCCAGCAGAAACCCGGGACTAGCGTCCTCCCAGTTCTTC; cdr3_aa: CASRNPGLASSQFF
clone_size: many; j_call: TRBJ1-2; v_call: TRBV11-2; d_call: NA; cdr3_nt: TGTGCCAGCAGCTCTACGAACAGGGCCCAATATGGCTACACCTTC; cdr3_aa: CASSSTNRAQYGYTF
clone_size: NA; j_call: TRBJ2-7; v_call: TRBV20-1; d_call: NA; cdr3_nt: TGCAGTGCTAGAGACCGGGCCGCCTACGTGCAGTACTTC; cdr3_aa: CSARDRAAYVQYF
clone_size: many; j_call: TRBJ2-7; v_call: TRBV3-1; d_call: NA; cdr3_nt: TGTGCCAGCAGCAAGGGTGGGTACGAGCAGTACTTC; cdr3_aa: CASSKGGYEQYF
clone_size: NA; j_call: TRBJ2-3; v_call: TRBV20-1; d_call: TRBD2; cdr3_nt: TGCAGTGCGACGGGACTAGCGGGGTCAGATACGCAGTATTTT; cdr3_aa: CSATGLAGSDTQYF
clone_size: NA; j_call: TRBJ1-2; v_call: TRBV5-1; d_call: TRBD1; cdr3_nt: TGCGCCAGCAGCTCGAGGACAGGGAGTAGTGGCTACACCTTC; cdr3_aa: CASSSRTGSSGYTF
clone_size: many; j_call: TRBJ1-1; v_call: TRBV12-5; d_call: NA; cdr3_nt: TGTGCTAGTGGTTTGGACCTTATGAACACTGAAGCTTTCTTT; cdr3_aa: CASGLDLMNTEAFF
clone_size: NA; j_call: TRBJ2-3; v_call: TRBV4-3; d_call: TRBD2; cdr3_nt: TGCGCCAGCAGCCAGACACTAGCGGGGGGCGCAGATACGCAGTATTTT; cdr3_aa: CASSQTLAGGADTQYF
clone_size: NA; j_call: TRBJ1-5; v_call: TRBV4-1; d_call: NA; cdr3_nt: NA; cdr3_aa: CASSRDGLSGPQPQHF
clone_size: many; j_call: TRBJ1-5; v_call: TRBV7-3; d_call: NA; cdr3_nt: TGTGCCAGCAGCTCTACAGGGATTAGCAATCAGCCCCAGCATTTT; cdr3_aa: CASSSTGISNQPQHF
clone_size: many; j_call: TRBJ2-7; v_call: TRBV24-1; d_call: TRBD2; cdr3_nt: TGTGCCACCAGTGAGGTCTCACGGGAGGGCCCCCAAGATTGCCCCTACGAGCAGTACTTC; cdr3_aa: CATSEVSREGPQDCPYEQYF
clone_size: few; j_call: TRBJ2-7; v_call: TRBV7-9; d_call: TRBD2; cdr3_nt: TGTGCCAGCGGCAGGCGAAGCGGGAGGATCCCCTACGAGCAGTACTTC; cdr3_aa: CASGRRSGRIPYEQYF
clone_size: many; j_call: TRBJ2-3; v_call: TRBV5-1; d_call: TRBD1; cdr3_nt: TGCGCCAGCAGCTTGACGCCAGGGGGCGTAGATACGCAGTATTTT; cdr3_aa: CASSLTPGGVDTQYF
clone_size: few; j_call: TRBJ2-1; v_call: TRBV20-1; d_call: TRBD2; cdr3_nt: TGCAGTGCTAGGGACGGGAGGATCAACAATGAGCAGTTCTTC; cdr3_aa: CSARDGRINNEQFF
clone_size: many; j_call: TRBJ2-1; v_call: TRBV5-1; d_call: NA; cdr3_nt: TGCGCCAGCAATGGCCGGGGCGTTAAGGACAATGAGCAGTTCTTC; cdr3_aa: CASNGRGVKDNEQFF
clone_size: many; j_call: TRBJ2-5; v_call: TRBV9; d_call: TRBD2; cdr3_nt: TGTGCCAGCAGTGTGGGACTAGCGATCGGGCAGGAGACCCAGTACTTC; cdr3_aa: CASSVGLAIGQETQYF
clone_size: many; j_call: TRBJ2-7; v_call: TRBV29-1; d_call: NA; cdr3_nt: TGCAGCGTTGAGACAGGACCGAACTCCTACGAGCAGTACTTC; cdr3_aa: CSVETGPNSYEQYF
clone_size: many; j_call: TRBJ2-1; v_call: TRBV11-1; d_call: NA; cdr3_nt: TGTGCCAGCAGCTTAGTGTCTGGGGGGCGTCGGAACAATGAGCAGTTCTTC; cdr3_aa: CASSLVSGGRRNNEQFF
clone_size: NA; j_call: TRBJ2-3; v_call: TRBV5-6; d_call: NA; cdr3_nt: TGTGCCAGCAGCTCCGTCAGCGCCCCAGATACGCAGTATTTT; cdr3_aa: CASSSVSAPDTQYF